The 2 T cell receptor beta chains below were found in one sample sequenced in a study of CD8+ T cells in alopecia areata (dated by TCRdb to the late 2010s). The protocol used for the library was the immunoSEQ multiplex PCR assay. To provide template for TCR sequencing, every sample had RNA extracted and reverse transcribed into cDNA. TCRdb limited this immuneACCESS table to in-frame rearrangements with V and J called. A share of clones is missing; checked studies link under half to unresolved V genes, and the rest is unexplained. For this sample there are about 160,000 clones; over 70% appear just once. More than 13% of the sample is in the top ten clones. This sample's time point label indicates: baseline before oral tofacitinib. The sequences come from CD8+ T cells sorted from blood, collected at week 0. Receptors were obtained from a human donor with alopecia areata.

The rearrangement joins TRBV29-1 to TRBJ2-1; D unresolved. CDR3 length: 14 amino acids. CDR1 is SQVTM and CDR2 is ANQGSEA in the germline V gene. V dropped 3 bases and J dropped 0 bases, with 9 bases sitting between them. In DNA, the CDR3 is TGCAGCGTTGACCCCCCTGGCTCCTACAATGAGCAGTTCTTC. Translated: CSVDPPGSYNEQFF.

V and J are TRBV2 and TRBJ1-1; D gene uncertain. The CDR3 sequence is 14 residues long. Trimming left V 2 bases short and J 5 bases short, with 12 bases between. Germline V gene data show CDR1 as SNHLY and CDR2 as FYNNEI. CDR3 coding DNA: TGTGCCAGCAGTGAATGGAGGGTAGGAACTGAAGCTTTCTTT. Protein product: CASSEWRVGTEAFF.